This TCR beta chain was sequenced in a study of CD8 T cells in ankylosing spondylitis (dated by TCRdb to about 2017). Broadly, across the study: T cell receptor beta repertoires were profiled in healthy donors and ankylosing spondylitis patients so that disease-linked TCR variants could be found. Peripheral blood was sampled, and synovial fluid was also collected from ankylosing spondylitis patients. The whole study cohort included over 85 healthy donors and 25 ankylosing spondylitis patients.

These reads were obtained on an Illumina HiSeq 2500. Quantitative 5'-RACE with molecular barcodes was used to prepare TCR beta libraries. Processing in the source paper ran as follows. Disease-linked TCR variants were identified with a new computational method built on a probabilistic model of VDJ rearrangement. The public reads were reanalyzed by TCRdb: fastp trimming at Q25, MiXCR alignment, in-frame beta chains only. Each entry merges the rows of one CDR3 protein and shows their most common DNA and genes. For this entry, the V and J calls and clone size follow TCRdb and not the study's own pipeline. This sample is represented by around 430,000 distinct CDR3 sequences; approximately 17% of them were singletons. The ten largest clonotypes hold approximately 1% of the sample. The research as a whole found: In peripheral blood, the disease-linked clones were found at relatively low frequencies and had a CD8+ phenotype. A TCR beta motif of roughly 8 highly homologous amino acid variants appeared characteristic of blood from ankylosing spondylitis patients. Some motif variants had previously been reported in the synovial fluid and blood of reactive arthritis patients, which suggests shared mechanisms of disease initiation. According to the report, matched synovial fluid samples from ankylosing spondylitis patients were significantly enriched for the disease-linked clones.

A remark on this clonotype: Its antigen is not yet known. One base away there is no much larger clone; base qualities are not given.

From a lookup of the germline V gene, CDR1 and CDR2 are MDHEN and SYDVKM. V is cut back by 4 bases and J by 3 bases, with 12 bases in the junction unmatched. The CDR3 runs 16 residues from the cysteine to the phenylalanine. Solely the CDR3 DNA is kept, with 48 bases framed from the first base. This sequence uses TRBV28 and TRBJ2-7, and 7 bases in between align with TRBD2. Sequencing was carried out using blood, either unsorted or a sorted T cell fraction (not recorded which). The clonotype originates from a male donor with ankylosing spondylitis. The encoded CDR3 is CASSSGTSAKLYEQYF. The sequenced DNA: TGTGCCAGCAGTTCAGGAACTAGCGCCAAGCTCTACGAGCAGTACTTC.